This TCR beta chain was recovered during a study of blood T cell repertoires in COVID-19. Overall study context: Specimens from acute and convalescent COVID-19 originated in the United States, Italy and Spain. PBMCs, B-cell-depleted T cells, or T cells provided the cDNA or gDNA that made up the material.

This clone has more than one count but fewer than ten. Original processing methods: For nucleated cells, counts were estimated from reference gene primer amplification. TCRdb keeps only in-frame clones here, not all; method: immunoSEQ multiplex PCR. Clonal size and the V and J genes are those of that table, whereas D and trimming came from the DNA. In the table there are 120,000 to 150,000 clones, around 81% of which are singletons. With V trimmed by 4 bases and J by 7 bases, 5 bases remained unmatched. Germline assignment: CDR1 MNHEY and CDR2 SVGEGT. The length of the CDR3 is 15 residues. This sequence was found in a woman between 45 and 60 years old with acute or convalescent COVID-19. Sequencing was done on a sample of peripheral blood. The chain is built from TRBV6-2 or TRBV6-3 and TRBJ2-7, with 15 nucleotides matching TRBD2. The chain's CDR3 is CASSSGLAGGYEQYF. CDR3 DNA: TGTGCCAGCAGTTCCGGACTAGCGGGGGGGTATGAGCAGTACTTC.